This passage covers 31 T cell receptor beta chains from one sample sequenced in a study of blood T cells in healthy people across ages. A J-beta primer mix and a sample-barcoded 5' primer were used in a second PCR of roughly 6 to 11 cycles. A single record per CDR3 protein comes from TCRdb applying MiXCR to the 5' RACE reads. The sample lists hundreds of thousands of distinct CDR3 sequences; under 30% were seen once. These sequences were also reported in another study, on T cells of mothers and their children.

Material: blood. The receptors were sampled from a boy younger than 18 in good health.

J is TRBJ2-4 and V is TRBV5-1, with 7 bases that match TRBD1. Losses at the gene ends were 4 bases for V and 5 bases for J; bases not matched to a gene: 6. Germline CDR1 is SGHRS and CDR2 is YFSETQ. CDR3 length: 14 amino acids. The CDR3 reads CASSVAGTENIQYF. CDR3 nucleotides: TGCGCCAGCAGCGTCGCCGGGACAGAAAACATTCAGTACTTC.

The gene calls are TRBV7-2 and TRBJ2-5; 7 bases are a match to TRBD2. Looked up from germline, CDR1 is SGHTA and CDR2 is FQGNSA. After removal of 5 bases from V and 5 bases from J, the junction contained 8 bases not matched to a gene. The CDR3 has 14 residues. CDR3 region: CASSIERGQETQYF. The CDR3 region has the DNA TGTGCCAGCAGCATAGAGCGGGGCCAGGAGACCCAGTACTTC.

This clonotype was recorded many times. The rearrangement uses TRBV20-1 and TRBJ2-7; TRBD2 is a possible D gene (6 bases). V lost 7 bases and J 4 bases, leaving 17 bases between the germline ends. This CDR3 has 13 residues. The germline V gene has CDR1 DFQATT and CDR2 SNEGSKA (reference sequence). In DNA form, the CDR3 reads TGCAGTGTTTTAGGCGGGGTCGGTTACGAGCAGTACTTC. Translated, it gives CSVLGGVGYEQYF.

This clonotype was picked up many times. The rearrangement uses TRBV6-5 and TRBJ2-7; D is undetermined. The germline V gene has CDR1 MNHEY and CDR2 SVGAGI. The CDR3 runs to 15 residues. The V and J ends lost 0 bases and 0 bases respectively, with 9 bases between them. The CDR3 nucleotides read TGTGCCAGCAGTTACTCGGAGTCAGGCTCCTACGAGCAGTACTTC. Its translation: CASSYSESGSYEQYF.

CDR3 in DNA: TGTGCCAGCAGCCAAGGGACAGCGGCAGGCACCATATATTTT. It encodes CASSQGTAAGTIYF. The chain is built from TRBV13 and TRBJ1-3; 7 positions match TRBD1. The junction had 10 bases not matched to a gene; V was cut back by 5 bases and J by 9 bases. The CDR3 spans 14 residues. Germline V lookup: CDR1 PRHDT, CDR2 FYEKMQ (reference sequence).

The V gene is TRBV5-6, the J gene TRBJ2-5; D is possibly TRBD2 (6 bases). Per the germline V gene, CDR1 is SGHDT and CDR2 is YYEEEE. This CDR3 has 19 amino acids. The V end lost 0 bases, the J end lost 0 bases, and 21 bases lay between the germline ends. The CDR3 protein is CASSLDPFPGLSYQETQYF. The CDR3 DNA reads TGTGCCAGCAGCTTGGATCCCTTCCCGGGACTTTCGTACCAAGAGACCCAGTACTTC.

In its sample, this clonotype was seen a few times. The CDR3 spells CASNLVGAFYEQYF. The CDR3, as DNA: TGTGCCAGCAACCTGGTTGGGGCATTCTACGAGCAGTACTTC. The chain recombines TRBV2 with TRBJ2-5; a possible D gene is TRBD1 (5 bases). The J call could be wrong; TRBJ2-7 is a better fit for the DNA end. From germline, CDR1 is SNHLY and CDR2 FYNNEI. The CDR3 totals 14 residues.

A few counts support this clonotype. This chain links TRBV18 with TRBJ1-5; D gene ambiguous. Trimming removed 4 bases from V and 5 bases from J, with 15 bases in between. The length of the CDR3 is 15 residues. Per germline, CDR1 KGHSH and CDR2 LQKENI. The CDR3 region is CASSQGTNSDQPQHF. CDR3 coding DNA: TGTGCCAGCTCACAAGGAACGAACAGTGATCAGCCCCAGCATTTT. The variable domain in full, with the rest retrieved from reference TRBV18 and TRBJ1-5, is NAGVMQNPRHLVRRRGQEARLRCSPMKGHSHVYWYRQLPEEGLKFMVYLQKENIIDESGMPKERFSAEFPKEGPSILRIQQVVRGDSAAYFCASSQGTNSDQPQHFGDGTRLSIL.

The V call is TRBV29-1, the J call TRBJ2-7, with a possible D match to TRBD1 (5 bases). The CDR3 consists of 13 residues. The V and J ends lost 3 bases and 1 base respectively, with 10 bases between them. From germline, CDR1 is SQVTM and CDR2 ANQGSEA. CDR3 region: CSVDGAQSYEQYF. As DNA, the CDR3 is TGCAGCGTTGATGGGGCACAATCCTACGAGCAGTACTTC.

This clonotype came up many times. The chain has TRBV12-3 or TRBV12-4 and TRBJ2-1; no clear D. This CDR3 spans 14 amino acids. Trimming left V 3 bases short and J 0 bases short, with 6 bases between. CDR3 DNA: TGTGCCAGCAGTTTTGGGGTCTCCTACAATGAGCAGTTCTTC. Translating gives CASSFGVSYNEQFF.

This chain links TRBV27 with TRBJ1-4; D is unresolved. CDR3 length equals 14 residues. Trimming took off 10 bases at V and 0 bases at J, with 12 bases between the two ends. Germline lookup yields CDR1 MNHEY and CDR2 SMNVEV (reference sequence). CDR3 in amino acids: CATRKGSTNEKLFF. DNA for the CDR3: TGTGCCACTCGGAAGGGATCAACTAATGAAAAACTGTTTTTT.

This rearrangement joins TRBV7-2 to TRBJ1-1; no clear D gene. This CDR3 contains 13 residues. The V gene's germline CDR1 is SGHTA and CDR2 FQGNSA. The V end lost 1 base, the J end lost 5 bases, and 8 bases lay between the germline ends. The DNA for the CDR3 is TGTGCCAGCAGCTTAGGGCAGTGGACTGAAGCTTTCTTT. It translates to CASSLGQWTEAFF.

The V gene is TRBV12-5, the J gene TRBJ2-2; D ambiguous. The CDR3 extends over 14 amino acids. The germline gives CDR1 LGHNT, CDR2 FRNRAP. V shed 5 bases and J shed 5 bases, with 12 bases lying between them. The CDR3 is CASGQTLGTGELFF. The DNA for the CDR3 is TGTGCTAGTGGTCAAACCCTGGGGACCGGGGAGCTGTTTTTT.

The chain joins TRBV27 to TRBJ2-2; 8 nucleotides line up with TRBD2. CDR1 MNHEY and CDR2 SMNVEV come from the germline V gene (reference sequence). The CDR3 covers 16 residues. Trimming cost V 3 bases and J 0 bases; bases outside gene matches: 3. CDR3 sequence: CASSFGGRPNTGELFF. In DNA form, the CDR3 reads TGTGCCAGCAGTTTTGGCGGGAGGCCGAACACCGGGGAGCTGTTTTTT.

The rearrangement uses TRBV14 and TRBJ2-1; 8 nucleotides align to TRBD1. Germline V gene sequence: CDR1 SGHDN, CDR2 FVKESK. V lost 4 bases, J lost 6 bases, and 20 bases stayed unmatched. This CDR3 is 19 amino acids long. The CDR3 DNA sequence: TGTGCCAGCAGCCCAAAGGGTCCCACAGGGGGTAGCCCCCCCAATGAGCAGTTCTTC. Encoded protein: CASSPKGPTGGSPPNEQFF.

This clonotype was seen a handful of times. The V call is TRBV4-3, the J call TRBJ2-3; the match to TRBD2 covers 11 bases. Germline CDR1 and CDR2: LGHNA and YSLEER. This CDR3 has 17 residues. Trimming cost V 0 bases and J 3 bases; bases outside gene matches: 5. The CDR3 here is CASSQDRLAGRTDTQYF. CDR3 in DNA: TGCGCCAGCAGCCAAGATAGACTAGCGGGAAGGACAGATACGCAGTATTTT.

The chain links TRBV4-2 to TRBJ2-1, with 12 bases identical to TRBD2. CDR3 length: 16 amino acids. With 0 bases clipped from V and 8 bases from J, the junction kept 5 bases outside the gene matches. Germline V lookup: CDR1 LGHNA, CDR2 YNFKEQ. CDR3 loop: CASSQDPTSGGHEQFF. CDR3 sequence (DNA): TGTGCCAGCAGCCAAGATCCCACTAGCGGGGGGCATGAGCAGTTCTTC.

This clonotype turned up a few times. This chain joins TRBV6-2 or TRBV6-3 and TRBJ2-2, with D possibly TRBD1 on 6 matching bases. V lost 7 bases and J lost 1, with 13 bases in between. Germline V gene data show CDR1 as MNHEY and CDR2 as SVGEGT. The CDR3 spans 15 residues. The CDR3 DNA reads TGTGCCAGCAACAAACAGGGTCTGAACACCGGGGAGCTGTTTTTT. It specifies CASNKQGLNTGELFF.

This clonotype has only a few counts. The gene calls are TRBV7-9 and TRBJ1-4; 7 positions agree with TRBD1. After removal of 7 bases from V and 8 bases from J, the junction contained 4 bases not matched to a gene. This CDR3 comprises 12 residues. Germline V gives CDR1 SEHNR, CDR2 FQNEAQ (reference sequence). The CDR3 nucleotides read TGTGCCAGCACCGACAGGGCGGAAAAACTGTTTTTT. It specifies CASTDRAEKLFF.

The chain combines TRBV6-5 with TRBJ1-1, with no clear D. Per the germline V gene, CDR1 is MNHEY and CDR2 is SVGAGI. V was clipped by 0 bases and J by 1 base, with 9 bases between them. This CDR3 is 15 amino acids long. DNA of the CDR3: TGTGCCAGCAGTTACTCGAGGGAGGGGAACACTGAAGCTTTCTTT. Protein: CASSYSREGNTEAFF.

The rearrangement uses TRBV10-3 and TRBJ2-4, with D perhaps matching TRBD1 or TRBD2 (5 bases each). The CDR3 extends over 15 amino acids. V gave up 0 bases and J gave up 4 bases, with 10 bases separating them. CDR1 and CDR2 (germline): ENHRY, SYGVKD. The CDR3 region is CAISESGEPKNIQYF. The CDR3 nucleotides are TGTGCCATCAGTGAGTCGGGGGAGCCGAAAAACATTCAGTACTTC.

This clonotype came up a few times. V and J are TRBV5-1 and TRBJ1-4; D unresolved. Trimming removed 1 base from V and 7 bases from J, with 8 bases in between. The CDR3 has 13 amino acids. Germline V CDR1 and CDR2: SGHRS, YFSETQ. The CDR3 bases are TGCGCCAGCAGCTTGCTGCCGGGTGAAAAACTGTTTTTT. Translation gives CASSLLPGEKLFF.

The genes are TRBV20-1 and TRBJ1-1, with 9 bases fitting TRBD1. CDR1 DFQATT and CDR2 SNEGSKA come from the germline V gene (reference sequence). V trimming: 0 bases; J trimming: 3 bases; junction bases outside the gene matches: 5. There are 15 residues in the CDR3. CDR3 residues: CSARDYGTGYTEAFF. DNA for the CDR3: TGCAGTGCTAGAGATTATGGGACAGGGTACACTGAAGCTTTCTTT.

The table lists this clonotype with a few counts. The chain is built from TRBV20-1 and TRBJ2-5; D is perhaps TRBD1 or TRBD2 (5 bases each). The J call may be in error: the DNA end matches TRBJ2-1 better. Germline-derived CDR1 and CDR2 are DFQATT and SNEGSKA (reference sequence). This CDR3 spans 13 amino acids. The chain's CDR3 is CSAPGPNPNEQFF. The CDR3 DNA sequence: TGCAGTGCCCCGGGACCGAACCCCAATGAGCAGTTCTTC.

The chain uses TRBV7-2 and TRBJ1-2; 7 positions agree with TRBD1. Germline V CDR1 and CDR2: SGHTA, FQGNSA. V was clipped by 6 bases and J by 4 bases; unmatched bases: 5. The CDR3 sequence is 13 residues long. CDR3 amino acids: CASRPDRAYGYTF. The CDR3 DNA follows: TGTGCCAGCAGACCCGACAGGGCCTATGGCTACACCTTC. The full variable domain, its missing parts supplied by reference TRBV7-2 and TRBJ1-2, is GAGVSQSPSNKVTEKGKDVELRCDPISGHTALYWYRQSLGQGLEFLIYFQGNSAPDKSGLPSDRFSAERTGGSVSTLTIQRTQQEDSAVYLCASRPDRAYGYTFGSGTRLTVV.

V usage is TRBV20-1 and J usage is TRBJ1-1; D remains ambiguous. Per germline, CDR1 DFQATT and CDR2 SNEGSKA (reference sequence). The CDR3 consists of 14 residues. The V and J ends lost 3 bases and 3 bases respectively, with 14 bases between them. CDR3 in DNA: TGCAGTGCTAGGAGAGGCGATAGGGACACTGAAGCTTTCTTT. Its translation: CSARRGDRDTEAFF.

This clonotype has just a few counts. The chain employs TRBV9 and TRBJ2-5; 10 bases fit TRBD2. The CDR3 totals 17 residues. V trimming: 0 bases; J trimming: 3 bases; junction bases outside the gene matches: 8. CDR1 is SGDLS, CDR2 YYNGEE, per germline. The CDR3 region has the DNA TGTGCCAGCAGCGTAGGCCTAGCGGGAGTTTCAAAAGAGACCCAGTACTTC. Amino acids: CASSVGLAGVSKETQYF.

This clonotype turned up a few times. The chain links TRBV6-1 to TRBJ2-3; 9 bases fit TRBD2. This CDR3 has 18 amino acids. Trimming took 6 bases from V and 0 from J; bases not matched to a gene: 13. Germline V gene sequence: CDR1 MNHNS, CDR2 SASEGT. The CDR3 DNA reads as TGTGCCAGCAGGGGGGGGCTGACTAGCGGAACTAGCACAGATACGCAGTATTTT. Translated: CASRGGLTSGTSTDTQYF.

This clonotype has a handful of counts. The chain is built from TRBV29-1 and TRBJ2-7, with D possibly matching TRBD2 (7 bases). Trimming took off 4 bases at V and 3 bases at J, with 19 bases between the two ends. CDR3 length: 15 residues. Germline CDR1 is SQVTM and CDR2 is ANQGSEA. The CDR3 region is CSVALEGGQNYEQYF. The CDR3 DNA is TGCAGCGTTGCCCTTGAGGGGGGGCAGAACTACGAGCAGTACTTC.

This clonotype was counted ten times or more. This chain connects TRBV18 to TRBJ1-6; D is unresolved. V lost 6 bases to trimming and J lost 7 bases, with 13 bases between them. Germline values: CDR1 KGHSH, CDR2 LQKENI. The length of the CDR3 is 14 residues. CDR3 amino acids: CASSHRDRNSPLHF. In nucleotides, the CDR3 is TGTGCCAGCTCCCACCGGGATCGGAATTCACCCCTCCACTTT.

The J gene is TRBJ2-3, the V gene TRBV9; D remains ambiguous. V was cut by 0 bases and J by 2 bases, with 7 bases left in between. The CDR3 extends over 14 amino acids. In germline, CDR1 is SGDLS, CDR2 YYNGEE. In DNA, the CDR3 is TGTGCCAGCAGCGTAGTAGCCGTCACAGATACGCAGTATTTT. Amino acid sequence: CASSVVAVTDTQYF.